Below are 28 T cell receptor beta chains sequenced from a single sample in a study of cytomegalovirus exposure and HLA in healthy donors. Researchers ran the PCR with 60 Vbeta and 13 Jbeta primers. Profiling relied on immunoSEQ multiplex PCR, and the TCRdb table lists in-frame clones only, not all of them. The table lists about 76,000 clones, around 79% of them singletons, with 2.5% in the top ten. Sequencing used PBMCs. These TCRs come from a man between 25 and 39 years old in good health and CMV-seronegative.

This clone turned up a few times. This sequence joins TRBV30 and TRBJ1-3; possible D gene TRBD1, 5 bases. Per germline, CDR1 GTSNPN and CDR2 SVGIG (reference sequence). The CDR3 is 15 residues long. V was shortened by 4 bases and J by 4 bases, with 17 bases between the two germline ends. CDR3 sequence (DNA): TGTGCCTGGACGCTCCCAGGGCTCTACGGAAACACCATATATTTT. Amino acid sequence: CAWTLPGLYGNTIYF.

This chain links TRBV2 with TRBJ2-7, with 7 bases matching TRBD2. The CDR3 loop spans 12 amino acids. J gave up 5 bases and V 6 bases, and 4 bases lay outside the gene matches. Germline V gives CDR1 SNHLY, CDR2 FYNNEI. The CDR3 DNA reads TGTGCCAGCAGGGGGGGGGTGGACGAGCAGTACTTC. It encodes CASRGGVDEQYF.

The genes are TRBV7-9 and TRBJ1-1, with a possible D match to TRBD1 (5 bases). The CDR3 totals 13 residues. Germline V gene data show CDR1 as SEHNR and CDR2 as FQNEAQ (reference sequence). V lost 3 bases and J 1 base, leaving 6 bases between the germline ends. For the CDR3, the DNA is TGTGCCAGCAGCTTGGACACGAACACTGAAGCTTTCTTT. Its translation: CASSLDTNTEAFF.

This rearrangement joins TRBV7-9 to TRBJ1-2; possibly TRBD1 for D (5 bases). The germline gives CDR1 SEHNR, CDR2 FQNEAQ (reference sequence). CDR3 length: 15 amino acids. V was cut by 5 bases and J by 4 bases, with 17 bases left in between. The CDR3 coding sequence is TGTGCCAGCAGCCCAGGCCCGGGTAGGGGCTATGGCTACACCTTC. It specifies CASSPGPGRGYGYTF. The full variable domain, completed using reference TRBV7-9 and TRBJ1-2, is DTGVSQNPRHKITKRGQNVTFRCDPISEHNRLYWYRQTLGQGPEFLTYFQNEAQLEKSRLLSDRFSAERPKGSFSTLEIQRTEQGDSAMYLCASSPGPGRGYGYTFGSGTRLTVV.

Only one count was recorded for this clone. The rearrangement uses TRBV5-1 and TRBJ2-1; 12 bases agree with TRBD2. CDR1 is SGHRS and CDR2 is YFSETQ in the germline V gene. CDR3 length: 16 amino acids. V shed 0 bases and J 4 bases; nucleotides not matched to a gene: 2. Here the CDR3 DNA reads TGCGCCAGCAGCTTGGAGACTAGCGGGGGTTACAATGAGCAGTTCTTC. This sequence encodes CASSLETSGGYNEQFF.

The chain combines TRBV6-5 with TRBJ2-3, with 13 bases identical to TRBD2. Germline V gene lookup returns CDR1 MNHEY and CDR2 SVGAGI. Losses at the gene ends were 9 bases for V and 5 bases for J; bases not matched to a gene: 2. The CDR3 spans 13 residues. The DNA for the CDR3 is TGTGCCAGTAGGACTAGCGGGGGAGATACGCAGTATTTT. Amino acid sequence: CASRTSGGDTQYF.

The rearrangement uses TRBV7-2 and TRBJ2-1, with D unclear. Deletions cut 5 bases from V and 7 bases from J, with 15 bases between. The CDR3 runs to 14 residues. The germline gives CDR1 SGHTA, CDR2 FQGNSA. The CDR3 reads CASSLRISWNEQFF. In DNA, the CDR3 is TGTGCCAGCAGCCTTCGTATTAGCTGGAATGAGCAGTTCTTC.

This clone was detected a few times. V and J are TRBV19 and TRBJ2-1; TRBD1 aligns across 10 bases. Trimming took 4 bases from V and 1 from J; bases not matched to a gene: 4. Germline assignment: CDR1 LNHDA and CDR2 SQIVND (reference sequence). The CDR3 is made up of 16 amino acids. DNA of the CDR3: TGTGCCAGTAGTAGAATGGGACAGGGGTCCTACAATGAGCAGTTCTTC. Protein: CASSRMGQGSYNEQFF.

J is TRBJ2-5 and V is TRBV11-2, with 7 nucleotides matching TRBD1. V lost 4 bases, J lost 4 bases, and 6 bases stayed unmatched. The CDR3 has 14 residues. Germline assignment: CDR1 SGHAT and CDR2 FQNNGV. CDR3 bases: TGTGCCAGCAGCTCCCTAGGGGGCGCAGAGACCCAGTACTTC. Its protein product is CASSSLGGAETQYF.

The chain carries TRBV30 and TRBJ1-5; possibly TRBD1 for D (5 bases). Trimming shortened V by 1 base and J by 5 bases, and 9 bases separated the two germline ends. The germline V gene encodes CDR1 GTSNPN and CDR2 SVGIG (reference sequence). The length of the CDR3 is 13 residues. CDR3 DNA sequence: TGTGCCTGGAGTGCGGACACTTATCAGCCCCAGCATTTT. It translates to CAWSADTYQPQHF. The complete variable domain, with remaining parts taken from reference TRBV30 and TRBJ1-5, reads SQTIHQWPATLVQPVGSPLSLECTVEGTSNPNLYWYRQAAGRGLQLLFYSVGIGQISSEVPQNLSASRPQDRQFILSSKKLLLSDSGFYLCAWSADTYQPQHFGDGTRLSIL.

This rearrangement joins TRBV6-5 to TRBJ2-1; tentative D call: TRBD2 (6 bases). CDR1 is MNHEY, CDR2 SVGAGI, per germline. The CDR3 covers 15 residues. Trimming took 0 bases from V and 7 from J, leaving 13 bases between them. In DNA, the CDR3 is TGTGCCAGCAGTTACTCGACGGCAGGGAGGAATGAGCAGTTCTTC. Protein: CASSYSTAGRNEQFF.

V is TRBV7-6 and J is TRBJ2-7; 7 bases align to TRBD1. Unmatched junction bases numbered 11, after V lost 5 bases and J lost 7 bases. The CDR3 is made up of 14 amino acids. CDR1 SGHVS and CDR2 FNYEAQ come from the germline V gene. CDR3: CASSPTTGLGEQYF. The CDR3 nucleotides read TGTGCCAGCAGCCCAACGACAGGGTTGGGTGAGCAGTACTTC.

V gene TRBV10-2 combines with J gene TRBJ1-5; D uncertain. Per the germline V gene, CDR1 is WSHSY and CDR2 is SAAADI. The CDR3 covers 14 residues. The ends were cut back, 8 bases at V and 1 base at J, with 12 bases in the middle. The CDR3 nucleotides are TGCGCCAGCGCCCCCGCGGGGAGCAATCAGCCCCAGCATTTT. Its protein is CASAPAGSNQPQHF.

The genes are TRBV28 and TRBJ2-1, with 7 nucleotides matching TRBD2. The length of the CDR3 is 16 residues. From germline, CDR1 is MDHEN and CDR2 SYDVKM. J was trimmed by 3 bases and V by 6 bases; bases with no gene match: 11. In DNA, the CDR3 is TGTGCCAGCAGCTTCTCTAGCGGAGTCCTCTACAATGAGCAGTTCTTC. The encoded protein is CASSFSSGVLYNEQFF.

Concerning this clone itself: The same CDR3 can be traced to other DNA sequences in this sample. The chain employs TRBV5-1 and TRBJ2-7, with TRBD1 matching over 8 bases. Germline assignment: CDR1 SGHRS and CDR2 YFSETQ. CDR3 length equals 14 residues. Trimming at V came to 4 bases and at J to 3 bases, leaving 6 bases not matched to a gene. The CDR3 sequence: CASSPGQGVYEQYF. The DNA of the CDR3 is TGCGCCAGCAGCCCAGGACAGGGCGTCTACGAGCAGTACTTC.

The chain joins TRBV27 to TRBJ2-3; TRBD2 agrees at 10 bases. CDR1 is MNHEY and CDR2 is SMNVEV in the germline V gene (reference sequence). J gave up 5 bases and V 8 bases, and 13 bases lay outside the gene matches. The CDR3 is 16 residues long. The CDR3 sequence: CASSPSLAGVLDTQYF. CDR3 nucleotide sequence: TGTGCCAGCTCCCCCTCTCTAGCGGGAGTGTTAGATACGCAGTATTTT.

V usage is TRBV9 and J usage is TRBJ1-2; tentatively, D is TRBD1 (6 bases). V lost 4 bases and J 8 bases, leaving 15 bases between the germline ends. The CDR3 length is 13 residues. The germline gives CDR1 SGDLS, CDR2 YYNGEE. The CDR3 DNA is TGTGCCAGCAGCACAAGAGGGGGTTCCGGCTACACCTTC. Translation gives CASSTRGGSGYTF.

The chain uses TRBV25-1 and TRBJ2-2; D unclear. The V end lost 8 bases, the J end lost 7 bases, and 5 bases lay between the germline ends. Germline CDR1 is MGHDK and CDR2 is SYGVNS. The CDR3 extends over 10 amino acids. The CDR3 loop reads CASSGGELFF. CDR3 DNA sequence: TGTGCCAGCTCCGGCGGGGAGCTGTTTTTT.

This chain uses TRBV6-5 with TRBJ2-7; perhaps TRBD1 as D (6 bases). This CDR3 comprises 15 residues. Per the germline V gene, CDR1 is MNHEY and CDR2 is SVGAGI. V was cut by 7 bases and J by 0 bases, with 16 bases left in between. In DNA, the CDR3 is TGTGCCAGCACCCCAGGGGACGGTAGCTCCTACGAGCAGTACTTC. Amino acids: CASTPGDGSSYEQYF.

This clone was recorded many times. The rearrangement uses TRBV5-1 and TRBJ2-3, with 9 positions matching TRBD2. The junction had 4 bases not matched to a gene; V was cut back by 6 bases and J by 2 bases. Germline CDR1 and CDR2: SGHRS and YFSETQ. The CDR3 contains 14 residues. The CDR3: CASTSGRSTDTQYF. Written as DNA, the CDR3 is TGCGCCAGCACCAGCGGGAGGTCCACAGATACGCAGTATTTT.

Relative to its sample, this clone is medium-sized (0.01 to 0.1%). The V call is TRBV2, the J call TRBJ2-1, with 7 bases fitting TRBD2. The length of the CDR3 is 14 residues. The V segment lost 7 bases and the J segment 8 bases; nucleotides outside the gene matches: 11. The germline CDR1 and CDR2 sequences are SNHLY and FYNNEI. CDR3 DNA: TGTGCCAGCAAGCTCGGGCGGGGAGGGGATGAGCAGTTCTTC. It is translated as CASKLGRGGDEQFF.

The CDR3, as DNA: TGCGCCAGCAGCCAAGGAAGGGACATATTCACAGATACGCAGTATTTT. Amino acids: CASSQGRDIFTDTQYF. The V and J genes are TRBV4-1 and TRBJ2-3, with a possible D match to TRBD1 (6 bases). CDR1 is MGHRA and CDR2 is YSYEKL in the germline V gene. Trimming took off 1 base at V and 2 bases at J, with 13 bases between the two ends. This CDR3 contains 16 residues.

This chain links TRBV4-1 with TRBJ1-2; 11 bases align to TRBD1. The CDR3 has 16 residues. Germline V gene data show CDR1 as MGHRA and CDR2 as YSYEKL. V was clipped by 1 base and J by 7 bases; unmatched bases: 8. The CDR3 DNA sequence: TGCGCCAGCAGCCAAGGGGGGGGGACAGGGGGACGTGGCTACACCTTC. As protein: CASSQGGGTGGRGYTF.

The chain recombines TRBV30 with TRBJ1-4, with 9 nucleotides matching TRBD1. Germline V gives CDR1 GTSNPN, CDR2 SVGIG (reference sequence). The CDR3 sequence is 15 residues long. Germline trimming cut 2 bases from V and 7 bases from J; bases unmatched to any gene: 8. CDR3 coding DNA: TGTGCCTGGAGTTTGGGACAGGGAGGACGTGAAAAACTGTTTTTT. Translation: CAWSLGQGGREKLFF.

The chain recombines TRBV19 with TRBJ2-3; 11 bases map to TRBD2. The germline CDR1 and CDR2 sequences are LNHDA and SQIVND (reference sequence). The CDR3 covers 13 residues. The J segment lost 4 bases and the V segment lost 8 bases, leaving 2 bases of the junction unmatched. The CDR3 here is CASYSGGADTQYF. The CDR3 DNA reads TGTGCCAGTTATAGCGGGGGGGCAGATACGCAGTATTTT.

This chain joins TRBV28 and TRBJ2-1, with D unresolved. Germline lookup yields CDR1 MDHEN and CDR2 SYDVKM. The CDR3 is 11 amino acids. V dropped 8 bases and J dropped 2 bases, with 4 bases sitting between them. The DNA for the CDR3 is TGTGCCAGCGCGACCTACAATGAGCAGTTCTTC. Residues: CASATYNEQFF.

The chain links TRBV5-4 to TRBJ1-6; D not certain. The V and J ends lost 0 bases and 3 bases respectively, with 7 bases between them. The V gene's germline CDR1 is SGHNT and CDR2 YYREEE (reference sequence). There are 15 residues in the CDR3. The CDR3 loop is CASSLARVYNSPLHF. The CDR3 coding sequence is TGTGCCAGCAGCTTGGCACGGGTCTATAATTCACCCCTCCACTTT.

The chain joins TRBV7-2 to TRBJ1-3; D possibly corresponds to TRBD1 (5 bases). Germline V CDR1 and CDR2: SGHTA, FQGNSA. The germline V and J ends were trimmed by 3 bases and 3 bases, with 9 bases remaining between them. CDR3 length: 14 residues. This CDR3 reads CASSLDGGGNTIYF. For the CDR3, the DNA is TGTGCCAGCAGCTTGGACGGGGGTGGAAACACCATATATTTT.